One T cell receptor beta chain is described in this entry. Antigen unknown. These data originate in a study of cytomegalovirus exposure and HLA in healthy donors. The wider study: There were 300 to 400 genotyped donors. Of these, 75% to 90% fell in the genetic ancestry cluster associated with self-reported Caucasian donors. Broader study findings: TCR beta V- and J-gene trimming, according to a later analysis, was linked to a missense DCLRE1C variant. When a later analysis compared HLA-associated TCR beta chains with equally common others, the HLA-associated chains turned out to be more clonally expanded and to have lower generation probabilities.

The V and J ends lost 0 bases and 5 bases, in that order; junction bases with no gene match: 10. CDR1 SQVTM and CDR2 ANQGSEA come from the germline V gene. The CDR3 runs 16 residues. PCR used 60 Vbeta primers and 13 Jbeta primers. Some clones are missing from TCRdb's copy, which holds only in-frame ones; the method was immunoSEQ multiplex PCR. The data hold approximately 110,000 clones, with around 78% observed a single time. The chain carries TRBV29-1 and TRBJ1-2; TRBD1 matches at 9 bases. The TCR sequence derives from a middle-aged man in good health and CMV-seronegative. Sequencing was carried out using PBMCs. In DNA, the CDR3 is TGCAGCGTTGAAGACATACAGGGGGCAGGGCTTTATGGCTACACCTTC. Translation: CSVEDIQGAGLYGYTF.